One and the same sample provided the 14 T cell receptor beta chains below, sequenced in a study of T cell repertoires in cytomegalovirus infection. Via MiXCR, TCRdb re-called the reads, giving one row per CDR3 protein. Of nearly 700,000 distinct CDR3 sequences detected, around 31% appear once; the ten largest clones hold about 20%. These receptors are not linked to any known antigen. Material: cultured PBMCs, obtained from culture after CMV antigen stimulation. These receptors all come from a human donor in good health (CMV status not recorded). Some clones in this sample may be carry-over from other donors' samples.

V usage is TRBV28 and J usage is TRBJ1-2, with D possibly being TRBD1 (6 bases). The length of the CDR3 is 13 residues. Germline V gene data show CDR1 as MDHEN and CDR2 as SYDVKM. V dropped 6 bases and J dropped 4 bases, with 12 bases sitting between them. CDR3 coding DNA: TGTGCCAGCAGCAAGACAGGCACCTATGGCTACACCTTC. This codes for CASSKTGTYGYTF.

The genes are TRBV6-6 and TRBJ1-1, with D uncertain. V was pared by 5 bases and J by 9 bases, with 19 bases between. This CDR3 has 14 amino acids. Looked up from germline, CDR1 is MNHNY and CDR2 is SVGAGI (reference sequence). CDR3 loop: CASSDSALGSKAFF. The CDR3 nucleotides are TGTGCCAGCAGTGATTCGGCTCTTGGGTCGAAAGCTTTCTTT.

This chain joins TRBV20-1 and TRBJ1-2; D is undetermined. Trimming pared 0 bases from V and 4 bases from J, leaving 15 bases between. Germline loops: CDR1 DFQATT, CDR2 SNEGSKA (reference sequence). CDR3 length: 15 amino acids. The CDR3 coding sequence is TGCAGTGCTAGAGATCGGGCGGCTGGGATCTATGGCTACACCTTC. It codes for CSARDRAAGIYGYTF.

The V and J genes are TRBV12-3 or TRBV12-4 and TRBJ1-1; the D gene is possibly TRBD1 (6 bases). CDR3 size: 13 residues. Between the trimmed V and J ends, which lost 8 bases and 4 bases, there was a span of 14 bases. The DNA of the CDR3 is TGTGCCAGCGCGTCACAGGGAGGCACTGAAGCTTTCTTT. Translated, it gives CASASQGGTEAFF.

Here the CDR3 DNA reads TGTGCCAGCGCAGGAAATAGCAATCAGCCCCAGCATTTT. It encodes CASAGNSNQPQHF. The chain joins TRBV7-2 to TRBJ1-5; no definite D call. Trimming took off 8 bases at V and 0 bases at J, with 8 bases between the two ends. The CDR3 is made up of 13 amino acids. Looked up from germline, CDR1 is SGHTA and CDR2 is FQGNSA.

V is TRBV6-6 and J is TRBJ2-3, with D unclear. Germline CDR1 MNHNY, CDR2 SVGAGI (reference sequence). V gave up 6 bases and J gave up 2 bases, with 9 bases separating them. The CDR3 covers 13 residues. CDR3 sequence reads: CASSHDHTDTQYF. The DNA for the CDR3 is TGTGCCAGCAGCCACGACCACACAGATACGCAGTATTTT.

The V gene is TRBV19, the J gene TRBJ2-2; 10 positions match TRBD2. The CDR3 consists of 14 residues. The germline V gene encodes CDR1 LNHDA and CDR2 SQIVND (reference sequence). With 10 bases clipped from V and 1 base from J, the junction kept 3 bases outside the gene matches. CDR3 nucleotide sequence: TGTGCCACCAGACTAGCGGGGAACACCGGGGAGCTGTTTTTT. Its protein is CATRLAGNTGELFF.

V and J are TRBV5-6 and TRBJ1-5, with D possibly being TRBD1 (6 bases). The germline CDR1 and CDR2 sequences are SGHDT and YYEEEE. Trimming took 4 bases from V and 0 from J, leaving 17 bases between them. The CDR3 totals 17 residues. The CDR3, as DNA: TGTGCCAGCAGCACACGGACAGAACGATATAGCAATCAGCCCCAGCATTTT. Protein product: CASSTRTERYSNQPQHF.

In its sample, this clonotype was seen a few times. The genes are TRBV20-1 and TRBJ2-1; 9 positions agree with TRBD2. CDR3 size: 14 residues. V was pared by 4 bases and J by 2 bases, with 3 bases of the junction left unmatched. Germline CDR1 is DFQATT and CDR2 is SNEGSKA (reference sequence). CDR3 loop: CSATQRGAYNEQFF. For the CDR3, the DNA is TGCAGTGCTACCCAGCGGGGGGCCTACAATGAGCAGTTCTTC.

The sample holds a few counts of this clonotype. This sequence joins TRBV2 and TRBJ1-5; 7 bases are shared with TRBD1. The J segment lost 5 bases and the V segment lost 4 bases, leaving 5 bases of the junction unmatched. The CDR3 is 14 residues long. Germline lookup yields CDR1 SNHLY and CDR2 FYNNEI. Written as DNA, the CDR3 is TGTGCCAGCAGTGGACAGGGTGGCTATCAGCCCCAGCATTTT. Its protein is CASSGQGGYQPQHF.

This clonotype occurred a few times. The chain employs TRBV7-6 and TRBJ2-2; no definite D call. V lost 5 bases, J lost 6 bases, and 10 bases lay in between. Germline V lookup: CDR1 SGHVS, CDR2 FNYEAQ. The length of the CDR3 is 13 residues. CDR3 sequence reads: CASSPPLSGELFF. The CDR3 DNA is TGTGCCAGCAGCCCTCCTTTATCCGGGGAGCTGTTTTTT.

This chain uses TRBV6-2 or TRBV6-3 with TRBJ2-2; D gene uncertain. V dropped 5 bases and J dropped 3 bases, with 10 bases sitting between them. Germline V gene lookup returns CDR1 MNHEY and CDR2 SVGEGT. CDR3 length equals 14 residues. The CDR3 region has the DNA TGTGCCAGCAGTGAAGAGGTTTACACCGGGGAGCTGTTTTTT. The encoded protein is CASSEEVYTGELFF.

This chain connects TRBV6-8 to TRBJ1-2; 7 bases are a match to TRBD1. J lost 0 bases, V lost 0 bases, and 10 bases had no gene match. Per the germline V gene, CDR1 is MNHGY and CDR2 is SAAAGT. CDR3 length: 18 residues. This chain's CDR3 is CASSYSRSGQRSNYGYTF. The CDR3 coding sequence is TGTGCCAGCAGTTACTCACGGTCGGGACAGAGATCTAACTATGGCTACACCTTC.

In its sample, this clonotype was seen once. This CDR3 is CASKGRGSGANVLTF. The CDR3 DNA is TGTGCCAGTAAAGGAAGGGGAAGTGGGGCCAACGTCCTGACTTTC. The chain combines TRBV19 with TRBJ2-6, with D perhaps TRBD1 (5 bases). The CDR3 totals 15 residues. Germline loops: CDR1 LNHDA, CDR2 SQIVND (reference sequence). Trimming removed 7 bases at V and 3 bases at J, with 13 bases between.